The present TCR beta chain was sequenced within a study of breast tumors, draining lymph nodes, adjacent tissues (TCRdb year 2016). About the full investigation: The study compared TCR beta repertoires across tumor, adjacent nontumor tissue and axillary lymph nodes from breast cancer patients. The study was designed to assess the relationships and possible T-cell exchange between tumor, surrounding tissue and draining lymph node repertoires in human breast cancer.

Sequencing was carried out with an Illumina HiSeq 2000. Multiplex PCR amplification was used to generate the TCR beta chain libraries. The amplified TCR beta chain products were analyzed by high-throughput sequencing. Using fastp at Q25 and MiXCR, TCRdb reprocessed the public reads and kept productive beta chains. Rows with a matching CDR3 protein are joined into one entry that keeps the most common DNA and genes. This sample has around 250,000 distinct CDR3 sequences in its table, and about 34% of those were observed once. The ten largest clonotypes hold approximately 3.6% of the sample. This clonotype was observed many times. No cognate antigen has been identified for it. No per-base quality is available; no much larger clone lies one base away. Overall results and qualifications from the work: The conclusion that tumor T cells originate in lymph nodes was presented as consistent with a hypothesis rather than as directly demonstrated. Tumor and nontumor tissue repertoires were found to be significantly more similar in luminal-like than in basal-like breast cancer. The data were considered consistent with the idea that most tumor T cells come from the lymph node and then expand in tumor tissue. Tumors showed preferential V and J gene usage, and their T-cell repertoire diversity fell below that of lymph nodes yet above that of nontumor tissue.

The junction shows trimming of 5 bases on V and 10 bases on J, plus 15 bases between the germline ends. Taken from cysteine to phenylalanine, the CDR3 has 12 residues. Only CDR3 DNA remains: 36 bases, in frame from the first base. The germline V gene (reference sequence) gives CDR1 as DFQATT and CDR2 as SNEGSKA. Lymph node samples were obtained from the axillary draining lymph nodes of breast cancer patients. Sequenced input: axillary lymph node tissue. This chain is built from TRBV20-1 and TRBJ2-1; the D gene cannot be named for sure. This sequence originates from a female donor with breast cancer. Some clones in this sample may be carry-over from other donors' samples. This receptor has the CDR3 CSAPTPSTEQFF. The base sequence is TGCAGTGCTCCGACACCATCAACCGAGCAGTTCTTC.